This is a list of T cell receptor beta chains from one sample in a study of control samples from healthy donors and cancer patients. The protocol was immunoSEQ multiplex PCR, while the TCRdb copy is restricted to in-frame clones and leaves out a portion. Of around 170,000 clones in the sample, 88% were seen once. Sequencing used blood. All receptors derive from a woman in her 30s in good health. CDR3s include the opening cysteine and the closing phenylalanine or tryptophan. D genes are given only for firm matches. Expanded clones are given a class, and other clones once, few, many or no size at all.

TRBV13	TRBJ2-3	TRBD2	NA	TGTGCCAGCAGCTTCGCGGGGGGTGCAGATACGCAGTATTTT	CASSFAGGADTQYF
TRBV4-1	TRBJ1-2	NA	once	TGCGCCAGCAGCCAAGACGAACAAGTCTATGGCTACACCTTC	CASSQDEQVYGYTF
TRBV29-1	TRBJ1-1	NA	NA	TGCAGCGTTGACAGGGGGAACACTGAAGCTTTCTTT	CSVDRGNTEAFF
TRBV10-3	TRBJ1-5	TRBD1	NA	TGTGCCATCAGTGACCCCGGGACAGAAAAGACCCAGCATTTT	CAISDPGTEKTQHF
TRBV18	TRBJ2-5	NA	NA	TGTGCCAGCTCACCCGGGACCACAGAGACCCAGTACTTC	CASSPGTTETQYF
TRBV10-3	TRBJ1-1	NA	NA	TGTGCCATCAGGGTACAGTCCTCGAACACTGAAGCTTTCTTT	CAIRVQSSNTEAFF
TRBV19	TRBJ2-3	NA	NA	TGTGCCAGTATGGGGTCCCCAGGGGACGATAGAGACACAGATACGCAGTATTTT	CASMGSPGDDRDTDTQYF
TRBV7-8	TRBJ2-7	TRBD1	NA	TGTGCCAGCAGCATCCGGGACAGGTCCTACGAGCAGTACTTC	CASSIRDRSYEQYF
TRBV19	TRBJ1-1	NA	NA	TGTGCCAGTAGCCAATCGGGGACCGGTAACACTGAAGCTTTCTTT	CASSQSGTGNTEAFF
TRBV9	TRBJ1-2	NA	NA	TGTGCCAGCAGCCCCCGGGTGGCAAGTTCTCACTATGGCTACACCTTC	CASSPRVASSHYGYTF
TRBV10-3	TRBJ2-1	TRBD2	NA	TGTGCCATCAGTGAACCTACTAGCGGGAGGGCAAATGAGCAGTTCTTC	CAISEPTSGRANEQFF
TRBV11-3	TRBJ2-5	NA	NA	TGTGCCAGCAGCTTAGGTACGGGGGCGACCGGCGAGACCCAGTACTTC	CASSLGTGATGETQYF
TRBV6-5	TRBJ1-2	TRBD1	NA	TGTGCCAGCAGATACACAGGGGGCCCTCTCCTCTATGGCTACACCTTC	CASRYTGGPLLYGYTF
TRBV15	TRBJ2-6	NA	NA	TGTGCCACCACCAGACCTCGGGGGTCTGGGGCCAACGTCCTGACTTTC	CATTRPRGSGANVLTF
TRBV25-1	TRBJ1-1	NA	NA	TGTGCCAGCAGGGGTGATTGGAACACTGAAGCTTTCTTT	CASRGDWNTEAFF
TRBV9	TRBJ2-1	NA	NA	TGTGCCAGCAGCGTAGTAGCTAGGGATGAGCAGTTCTTC	CASSVVARDEQFF
TRBV18	TRBJ2-5	TRBD1	NA	TGTGCCAGCTCACCCTCCACAGGGGGCAACCAAGAGACCCAGTACTTC	CASSPSTGGNQETQYF
TRBV7-2	TRBJ1-4	TRBD1	NA	TGTGCCAGCAACTGGGGGGACAGGGAAGGCGAAAAACTGTTTTTT	CASNWGDREGEKLFF
TRBV5-6	TRBJ2-1	NA	NA	TGTGCCAGCAGCTTAGGTTCCGAGCAGTTCTTC	CASSLGSEQFF
TRBV6-6	TRBJ1-4	NA	NA	TGTGCCAGCAGCTCAGCCAGTGGGTCAATCGATGAAAAACTGTTTTTT	CASSSASGSIDEKLFF
TRBV5-1	TRBJ2-5	TRBD1	NA	TGCGCCAGCAGCTTGACCTCCGGGACAGGGGTGAAGACCCAGTACTTC	CASSLTSGTGVKTQYF
TRBV24-1	TRBJ2-1	TRBD2	NA	TGTGCCACCATCGGCCTAGCGGGCAATGAGCAGTTCTTC	CATIGLAGNEQFF
TRBV5-4	TRBJ1-2	NA	few	TGTGCCAGCAGCGCGGAGACAAGAAACTATGGCTACACCTTC	CASSAETRNYGYTF
TRBV24-1	TRBJ1-5	NA	NA	TGTGCCACCAGTGTCCCTGGTAGCAATCAGCCCCAGCATTTT	CATSVPGSNQPQHF
TRBV11-2	TRBJ2-5	NA	NA	TGTGCCAGCAGCCCCTCGGGGGACCAGTACTTC	CASSPSGDQYF
TRBV10-3	TRBJ1-1	TRBD1	NA	TGTGCCGTAAGCGGGACAGGGGGCCCCACTGAAGCTTTCTTT	CAVSGTGGPTEAFF
TRBV5-6	TRBJ2-1	NA	NA	TGTGCCAGCAGCTTGGAATTTATACCAGGCGATGAGCAGTTCTTC	CASSLEFIPGDEQFF
TRBV15	TRBJ1-3	NA	NA	TGTGCCACCAGCAGAACTCGGGGGGACTCTGGAAACACCATATATTTT	CATSRTRGDSGNTIYF
TRBV5-1	TRBJ2-7	NA	NA	TGCGCCAGCAAGTATAGGGACTACGAGCAGTACTTC	CASKYRDYEQYF
TRBV7-9	TRBJ2-3	TRBD1	NA	TGTGCCAGCAGCTTTGGGACAGGAGGTTCAGATACGCAGTATTTT	CASSFGTGGSDTQYF